The next 4 T cell receptor beta chains were all read from a single sample in a study of siplizumab effects on memory and regulatory T cells. The protocol was immunoSEQ multiplex PCR, while the TCRdb copy is restricted to in-frame clones and leaves out a portion. The sample yields about 63,000 clones, approximately 87% seen once. Sequences were obtained from memory CD4+ T cells sorted from blood. These receptors were obtained from a human donor in good health.

The chain couples TRBV5-1 to TRBJ2-1, with TRBD2 matching over 13 bases. From germline, CDR1 is SGHRS and CDR2 YFSETQ. CDR3 length: 15 residues. V dropped 6 bases and J dropped 6; count of bases not matched to a gene: 6. The CDR3, as DNA: TGCGCCAGCATCCGGGGACTAGCGGGACGCAATGAGCAGTTCTTC. Encoded protein: CASIRGLAGRNEQFF.

The chain recombines TRBV6-1 with TRBJ2-7; D possibly uses TRBD1 or TRBD2 (7 bases each). The CDR3 sequence is 14 residues long. V was shortened by 6 bases and J by 3 bases, with 15 bases between the two germline ends. CDR1 MNHNS and CDR2 SASEGT come from the germline V gene. For the CDR3, the DNA is TGTGCCAGCAGCTTAGTCAGGGGGGGCTACGAGCAGTACTTC. The encoded protein is CASSLVRGGYEQYF.

This rearrangement joins TRBV29-1 to TRBJ2-4; 7 positions agree with TRBD2. The CDR3 runs 15 residues. Germline CDR1 and CDR2: SQVTM and ANQGSEA. V was clipped by 4 bases and J by 1 base; unmatched bases: 7. The CDR3 protein is CSVGWGGNAKNIQYF. The CDR3 coding sequence is TGCAGCGTTGGTTGGGGGGGGAACGCCAAAAACATTCAGTACTTC.

This chain joins TRBV6-1 and TRBJ1-5; D remains unclear. Trimming shortened V by 5 bases and J by 0 bases, and 5 bases separated the two germline ends. The length of the CDR3 is 13 residues. Germline CDR1 is MNHNS and CDR2 is SASEGT. As DNA, the CDR3 is TGTGCCAGCAGTCCATATAGCAATCAGCCCCAGCATTTT. Amino acids: CASSPYSNQPQHF.